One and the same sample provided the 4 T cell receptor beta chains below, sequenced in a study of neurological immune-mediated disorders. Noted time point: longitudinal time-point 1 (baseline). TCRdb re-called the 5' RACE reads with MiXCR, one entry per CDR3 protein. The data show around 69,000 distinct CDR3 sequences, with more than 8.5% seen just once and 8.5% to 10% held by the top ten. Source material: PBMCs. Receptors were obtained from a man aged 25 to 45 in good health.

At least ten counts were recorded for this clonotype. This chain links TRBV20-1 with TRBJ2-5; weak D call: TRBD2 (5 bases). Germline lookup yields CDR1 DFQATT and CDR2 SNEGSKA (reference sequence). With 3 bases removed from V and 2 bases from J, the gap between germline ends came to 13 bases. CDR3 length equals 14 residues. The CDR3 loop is CSASMSSAQETQYF. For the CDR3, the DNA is TGCAGTGCTAGTATGAGTAGCGCTCAAGAGACCCAGTACTTC.

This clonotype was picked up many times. The CDR3 coding sequence is TGCGCCAGCAGCTTGGGAGCCGGGACAGTTCCCTACGAGCAGTACTTC. This encodes CASSLGAGTVPYEQYF. The V and J genes are TRBV5-1 and TRBJ2-7; 7 bases are a match to TRBD1. CDR3 size: 16 residues. Per germline, CDR1 SGHRS and CDR2 YFSETQ. Trimming took 0 bases from V and 2 from J; bases not matched to a gene: 8.

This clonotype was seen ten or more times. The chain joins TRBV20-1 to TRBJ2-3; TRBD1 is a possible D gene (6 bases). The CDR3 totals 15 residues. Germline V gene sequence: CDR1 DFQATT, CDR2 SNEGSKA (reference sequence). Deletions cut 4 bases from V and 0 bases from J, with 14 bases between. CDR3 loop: CSAKEFDRSTDTQYF. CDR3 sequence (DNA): TGCAGTGCTAAAGAATTCGACAGGAGCACAGATACGCAGTATTTT.

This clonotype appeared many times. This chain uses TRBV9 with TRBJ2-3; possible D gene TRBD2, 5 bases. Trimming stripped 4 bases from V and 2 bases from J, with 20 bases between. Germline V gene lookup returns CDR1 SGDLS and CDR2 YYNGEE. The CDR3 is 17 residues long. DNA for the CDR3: TGTGCCAGCAGCTCTCCCGGGATTCACGGATTCACAGATACGCAGTATTTT. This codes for CASSSPGIHGFTDTQYF.